The subject of this entry is one T cell receptor (beta chain). The data derive from a study of blood T cell repertoires in COVID-19. The germline V gene has CDR1 LNHDA and CDR2 SQIVND (reference sequence). This CDR3 region has 14 residues. Trimming removed 4 bases at V and 7 bases at J, with 13 bases between. This table comes from immunoSEQ multiplex PCR, and its TCRdb copy is limited to in-frame clones, with some not included. This sample yields a few hundred thousand clones, of which under 85% are seen a single time; about 4.8% belongs to the top ten. The sample comprised PBMCs or T cells enriched from blood (not recorded which). This chain joins TRBV19 and TRBJ2-2, with D maybe TRBD2 (5 bases). The sequence was collected from a woman in her forties or fifties who had recovered from COVID-19. The CDR3 protein is CASSTERRGGELFF. CDR3 bases: TGTGCCAGTAGTACCGAACGACGGGGCGGGGAGCTGTTTTTT.